This TCR beta chain came from a study of T cell clonality in common variable immunodeficiency. Whole-study findings and limits: Compared with healthy controls, CVID subjects showed increased TCRbeta clonality, mostly in about a third. Repertoire-complication correlations in CVID were limited by patient heterogeneity.

Heparinized whole blood, about 4.5 to 9 ml, came from each donor. J gave up 3 bases and V 0 bases, and 0 bases lay outside the gene matches. The V gene's germline CDR1 is SGHRS and CDR2 YFSETQ. The CDR3 runs to 15 residues. Sequencing used immunoSEQ multiplex PCR; TCRdb keeps in-frame clones, though not all of them. In total the sample includes tens of thousands of clones, none of them seen once. The sample holds many counts of this clone. Its cognate antigen is unknown. The read ends 3 residues shy of where the CDR3 ends; the end is completed using the germline J gene. The sequencing input was peripheral blood mononuclear cells. V usage is TRBV5-1 and J usage is TRBJ2-2; 9 nucleotides agree with TRBD1. This clonotype originated in a person between 18 and 75 years old in good health. The sequenced part of the CDR3 DNA is TGCGCCAGCAGCTTGGGACAGGGGGACACCGGGGAG. This encodes CASSLGQGDTGE. The full CDR3 protein is CASSLGQGDTGELFF.